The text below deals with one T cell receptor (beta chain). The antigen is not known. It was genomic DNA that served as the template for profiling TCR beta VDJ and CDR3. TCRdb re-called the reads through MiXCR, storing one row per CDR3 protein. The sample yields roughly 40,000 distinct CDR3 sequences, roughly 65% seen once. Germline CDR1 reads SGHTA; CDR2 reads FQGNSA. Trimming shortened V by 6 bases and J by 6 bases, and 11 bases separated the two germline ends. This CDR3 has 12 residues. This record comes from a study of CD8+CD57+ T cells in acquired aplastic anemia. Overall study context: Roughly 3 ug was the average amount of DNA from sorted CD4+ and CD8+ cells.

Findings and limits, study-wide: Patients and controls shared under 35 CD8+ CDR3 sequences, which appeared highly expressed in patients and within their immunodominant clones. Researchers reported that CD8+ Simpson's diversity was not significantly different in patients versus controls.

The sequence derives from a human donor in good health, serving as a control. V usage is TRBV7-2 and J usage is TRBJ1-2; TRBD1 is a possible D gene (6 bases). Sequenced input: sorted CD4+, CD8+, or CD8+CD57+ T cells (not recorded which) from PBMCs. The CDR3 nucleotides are TGTGCCAGCAGGAGGACAGAGAATGGCTACACCTTC. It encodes CASRRTENGYTF. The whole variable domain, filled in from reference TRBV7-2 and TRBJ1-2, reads GAGVSQSPSNKVTEKGKDVELRCDPISGHTALYWYRQSLGQGLEFLIYFQGNSAPDKSGLPSDRFSAERTGGSVSTLTIQRTQQEDSAVYLCASRRTENGYTFGSGTRLTVV.